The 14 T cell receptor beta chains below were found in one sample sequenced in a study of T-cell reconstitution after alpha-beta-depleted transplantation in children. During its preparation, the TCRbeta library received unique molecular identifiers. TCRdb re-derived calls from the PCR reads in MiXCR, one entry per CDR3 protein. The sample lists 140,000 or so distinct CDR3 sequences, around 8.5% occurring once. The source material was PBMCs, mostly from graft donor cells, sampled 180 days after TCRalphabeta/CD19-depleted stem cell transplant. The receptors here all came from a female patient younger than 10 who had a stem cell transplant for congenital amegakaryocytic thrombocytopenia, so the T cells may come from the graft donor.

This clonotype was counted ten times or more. CDR3 DNA: TGCAGCGTTCTAGGGTGGGGGAGGACAGATACGCAGTATTTT. This gives the protein CSVLGWGRTDTQYF. V usage is TRBV29-1 and J usage is TRBJ2-3, with a tentative D call TRBD2 (6 bases). This CDR3 is 14 amino acids long. The germline CDR1 and CDR2 sequences are SQVTM and ANQGSEA. V lost 5 bases to trimming and J lost 3 bases, with 15 bases between them.

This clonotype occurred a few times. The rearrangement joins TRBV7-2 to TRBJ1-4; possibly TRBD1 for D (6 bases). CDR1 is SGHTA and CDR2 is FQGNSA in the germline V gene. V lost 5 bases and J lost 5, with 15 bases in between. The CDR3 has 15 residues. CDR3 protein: CASSEFGQTNEKLFF. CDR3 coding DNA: TGTGCCAGCAGCGAATTCGGACAGACAAATGAAAAACTGTTTTTT.

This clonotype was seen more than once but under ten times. Here the CDR3 reads CASSLDSEQYF. The CDR3 DNA reads as TGTGCCAGCAGCTTGGACAGCGAGCAGTACTTC. The rearrangement joins TRBV7-6 to TRBJ2-7, with D possibly being TRBD1 (6 bases). CDR3 length: 11 amino acids. Trimming pared 3 bases from V and 6 bases from J, leaving 6 bases between. The germline V gene has CDR1 SGHVS and CDR2 FNYEAQ.

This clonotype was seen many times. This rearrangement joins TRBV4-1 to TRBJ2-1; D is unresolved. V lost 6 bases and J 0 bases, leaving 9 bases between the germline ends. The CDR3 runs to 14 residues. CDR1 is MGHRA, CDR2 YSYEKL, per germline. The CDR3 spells CASRTISSYNEQFF. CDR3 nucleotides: TGCGCCAGCAGGACCATAAGCTCCTACAATGAGCAGTTCTTC.

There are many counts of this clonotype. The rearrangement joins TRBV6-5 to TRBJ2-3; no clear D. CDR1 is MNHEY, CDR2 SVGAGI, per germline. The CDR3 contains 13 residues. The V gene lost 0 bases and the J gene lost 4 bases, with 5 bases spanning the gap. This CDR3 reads CASSYSHSDTQYF. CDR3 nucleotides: TGTGCCAGCAGTTACTCTCACTCAGATACGCAGTATTTT.

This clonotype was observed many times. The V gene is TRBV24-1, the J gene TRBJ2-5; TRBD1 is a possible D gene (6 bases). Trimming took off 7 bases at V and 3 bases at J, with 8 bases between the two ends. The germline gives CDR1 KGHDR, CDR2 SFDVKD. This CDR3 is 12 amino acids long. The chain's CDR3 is CATRGAKETQYF. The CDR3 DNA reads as TGTGCCACCAGGGGGGCCAAAGAGACCCAGTACTTC.

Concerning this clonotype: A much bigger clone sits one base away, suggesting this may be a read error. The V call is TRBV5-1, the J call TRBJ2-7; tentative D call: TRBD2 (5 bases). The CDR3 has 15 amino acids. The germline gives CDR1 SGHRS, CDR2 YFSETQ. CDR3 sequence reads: CSSSLSGSSPYEQYF. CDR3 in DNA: TGCTCCAGCAGCTTAAGCGGATCTAGCCCTTACGAGCAGTACTTC. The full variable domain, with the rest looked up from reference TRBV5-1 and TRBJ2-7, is KAGVTQTPRYLIKTRGQQVTLSCSPISGHRSVSWYQQTPGQGLQFLFEYFSETQRNKGNFPGRFSGRQFSNSRSEMNVSTLELGDSALYLCSSSLSGSSPYEQYFGPGTRLTVT.

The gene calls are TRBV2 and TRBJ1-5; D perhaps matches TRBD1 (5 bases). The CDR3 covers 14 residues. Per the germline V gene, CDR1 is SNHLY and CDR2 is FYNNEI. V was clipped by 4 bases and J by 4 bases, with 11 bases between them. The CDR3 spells CASSVIRANQPQHF. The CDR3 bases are TGTGCCAGCAGTGTAATCAGGGCGAATCAGCCCCAGCATTTT.

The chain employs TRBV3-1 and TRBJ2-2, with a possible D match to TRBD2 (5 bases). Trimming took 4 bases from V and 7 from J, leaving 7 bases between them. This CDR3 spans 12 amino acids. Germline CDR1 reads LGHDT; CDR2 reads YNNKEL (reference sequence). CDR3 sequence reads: CASSPRVGELFF. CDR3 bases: TGTGCCAGCAGCCCGAGGGTCGGGGAGCTGTTTTTT.

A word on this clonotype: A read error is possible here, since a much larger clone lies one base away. The CDR3 reads CASSPFPAGKFF. CDR3 DNA: TGTGCCAGCAGTCCCTTCCCGGCAGGGAAGTTCTTC. V usage is TRBV28 and J usage is TRBJ2-1; possible D gene TRBD1, 5 bases. CDR3 length: 12 amino acids. Germline assignment: CDR1 MDHEN and CDR2 SYDVKM. The V gene lost 5 bases and the J gene lost 14 bases, with 16 bases spanning the gap.

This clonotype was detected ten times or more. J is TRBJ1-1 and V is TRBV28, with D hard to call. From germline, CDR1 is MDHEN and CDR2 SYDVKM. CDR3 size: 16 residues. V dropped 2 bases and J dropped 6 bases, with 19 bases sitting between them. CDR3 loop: CASSLPSGKFESEAFF. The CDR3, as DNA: TGTGCCAGCAGTTTACCGTCGGGGAAGTTTGAATCTGAAGCTTTCTTT.

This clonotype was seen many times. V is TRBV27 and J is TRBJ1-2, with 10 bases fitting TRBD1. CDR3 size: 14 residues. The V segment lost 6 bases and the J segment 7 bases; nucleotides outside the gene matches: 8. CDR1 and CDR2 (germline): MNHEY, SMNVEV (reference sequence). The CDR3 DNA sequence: TGTGCCAGCAGCCTCCGACAGGGGGCGCGTGGCTACACCTTC. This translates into CASSLRQGARGYTF.

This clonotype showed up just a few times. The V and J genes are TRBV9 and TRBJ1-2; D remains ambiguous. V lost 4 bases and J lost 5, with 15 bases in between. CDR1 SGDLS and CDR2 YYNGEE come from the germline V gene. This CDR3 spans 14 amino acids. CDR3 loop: CASSPKTGPYGYTF. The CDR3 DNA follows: TGTGCCAGCAGCCCGAAGACGGGTCCTTATGGCTACACCTTC.

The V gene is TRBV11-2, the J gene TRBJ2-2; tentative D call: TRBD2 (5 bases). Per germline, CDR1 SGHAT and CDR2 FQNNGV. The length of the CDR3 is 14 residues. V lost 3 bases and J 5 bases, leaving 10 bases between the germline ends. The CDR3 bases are TGTGCCAGCAGCTTTTGGCGGGCGACCGGGGAGCTGTTTTTT. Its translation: CASSFWRATGELFF.